The 22 T cell receptor beta chains in this list originate from one sample, sequenced in a study of blood T cell repertoires in COVID-19. Only in-frame clones appear in the TCRdb table, and some are missing; sequencing was by immunoSEQ multiplex PCR. This sample yields about 160,000 clones, of which 70% to 90% are seen a single time; about 0.6% belongs to the top ten. The sequencing input was peripheral blood. Receptors were obtained from a man aged 55 to 70 with COVID-19, enrolled during active disease.

The chain recombines TRBV5-6 with TRBJ2-7; 8 bases are shared with TRBD2. This CDR3 spans 15 amino acids. V was clipped by 3 bases and J by 2 bases; unmatched bases: 7. Germline V gene lookup returns CDR1 SGHDT and CDR2 YYEEEE. The chain's CDR3 is CASSSPSGLTYEQYF. The CDR3 DNA is TGTGCCAGCAGCTCTCCTAGCGGGCTCACCTACGAGCAGTACTTC.

The rearrangement uses TRBV7-8 and TRBJ1-1, with a weak D call TRBD1 (5 bases). CDR3 length equals 14 residues. The germline V gene has CDR1 SGHVS and CDR2 FQNEAQ. With 1 base removed from V and 5 bases from J, the gap between germline ends came to 11 bases. This chain's CDR3 is CASSLVGGRTEAFF. In DNA, the CDR3 is TGTGCCAGCAGCTTAGTGGGGGGACGTACTGAAGCTTTCTTT. Drawing the rest from reference TRBV7-8 and TRBJ1-1, the complete variable domain is GAGVSQSPRYKVAKRGQDVALRCDPISGHVSLFWYQQALGQGPEFLTYFQNEAQLDKSGLPSDRFFAERPEGSVSTLKIQRTQQEDSAVYLCASSLVGGRTEAFFGQGTRLTVV.

The sample holds one count of this clone. This chain connects TRBV18 to TRBJ2-2, with 8 positions matching TRBD1. Germline V gene lookup returns CDR1 KGHSH and CDR2 LQKENI. Losses at the gene ends were 2 bases for V and 4 bases for J; bases not matched to a gene: 3. This CDR3 is 15 amino acids long. CDR3 in DNA: TGTGCCAGCTCACCATACAGGGGGACCACCGGGGAGCTGTTTTTT. Translation: CASSPYRGTTGELFF.

This chain uses TRBV5-1 with TRBJ2-7; D may be TRBD2 (6 bases). This CDR3 contains 13 residues. Trimming pared 4 bases from V and 4 bases from J, leaving 12 bases between. Germline lookup yields CDR1 SGHRS and CDR2 YFSETQ. CDR3 region: CASSPRLGYEQYF. The CDR3 nucleotides are TGCGCCAGCAGCCCGAGACTAGGATACGAGCAGTACTTC. The variable domain in full, completed from reference TRBV5-1 and TRBJ2-7, reads KAGVTQTPRYLIKTRGQQVTLSCSPISGHRSVSWYQQTPGQGLQFLFEYFSETQRNKGNFPGRFSGRQFSNSRSEMNVSTLELGDSALYLCASSPRLGYEQYFGPGTRLTVT.

The chain couples TRBV6-5 to TRBJ2-7; the match to TRBD1 covers 8 bases. Germline CDR1 is MNHEY and CDR2 is SVGAGI. Trimming at V came to 2 bases and at J to 4 bases, leaving 7 bases not matched to a gene. The CDR3 runs to 15 residues. This CDR3 is CASSYVPGGKYEQYF. The CDR3 DNA is TGTGCCAGCAGTTACGTTCCAGGGGGCAAATACGAGCAGTACTTC.

Note on this clone: Different DNA sequences within this sample yield the same CDR3. The chain joins TRBV24-1 to TRBJ2-1; D is undetermined. This CDR3 comprises 14 residues. V dropped 3 bases and J dropped 4 bases, with 9 bases sitting between them. CDR1 and CDR2 from the germline V gene are KGHDR and SFDVKD. This CDR3 is CATSDGQPYNEQFF. CDR3 in DNA: TGTGCCACCAGTGATGGGCAGCCGTACAATGAGCAGTTCTTC.

The CDR3 DNA reads TGTGCCAGCAGCTTGTTTGCAGGATCCACTGAAGCTTTCTTT. It translates to CASSLFAGSTEAFF. The chain employs TRBV7-3 and TRBJ1-1; D not resolved. Germline assignment: CDR1 SGHTA and CDR2 FQGTGA. The CDR3 is 14 residues long. V was clipped by 3 bases and J by 4 bases, with 12 bases between them. The complete variable domain, with remaining parts taken from reference TRBV7-3 and TRBJ1-1, reads GAGVSQTPSNKVTEKGKYVELRCDPISGHTALYWYRQSLGQGPEFLIYFQGTGAADDSGLPNDRFFAVRPEGSVSTLKIQRTERGDSAVYLCASSLFAGSTEAFFGQGTRLTVV.

This chain joins TRBV3-1 (or the pseudogene TRBV3-2) and TRBJ1-3; D not certain. V gave up 3 bases and J gave up 1 base, with 13 bases separating them. CDR1 and CDR2 from the germline V gene are LGHDT and YNNKEL (reference sequence). The CDR3 consists of 16 residues. The CDR3: CASSHLGQRSGNTIYF. CDR3 nucleotides: TGTGCCAGCAGCCACTTGGGCCAACGATCTGGAAACACCATATATTTT.

V usage is TRBV29-1 and J usage is TRBJ2-1; possible D gene TRBD2, 5 bases. V gave up 1 base and J gave up 10 bases, with 8 bases separating them. The CDR3 contains 11 residues. The germline V gene has CDR1 SQVTM and CDR2 ANQGSEA. CDR3 loop: CSVEARLEQFF. The CDR3 nucleotides are TGCAGCGTTGAAGCCCGACTAGAGCAGTTCTTC.

V is TRBV7-2 and J is TRBJ1-3; a weak D match, TRBD1 (5 bases). V was clipped by 6 bases and J by 1 base, with 10 bases between them. Looked up from germline, CDR1 is SGHTA and CDR2 is FQGNSA. CDR3 size: 14 residues. The CDR3 spells CASRFGGSGNTIYF. For the CDR3, the DNA is TGTGCCAGCAGATTCGGGGGTTCTGGAAACACCATATATTTT.

Worth noting for this clone: Other DNA sequences in the sample encode the same CDR3. The CDR3 spells CASSQGQGGEKLFF. The CDR3 coding sequence is TGCGCCAGCAGCCAAGGCCAGGGCGGTGAAAAACTGTTTTTT. The chain recombines TRBV4-3 with TRBJ1-4, with D possibly being TRBD1 (5 bases). V was trimmed by 1 base and J by 7 bases, leaving 10 bases between them. The CDR3 consists of 14 residues. In germline, CDR1 is LGHNA, CDR2 YSLEER.

The rearrangement links TRBV5-4 to TRBJ2-1; 10 nucleotides align to TRBD1. The CDR3 sequence is 17 residues long. Germline V gene data show CDR1 as SGHNT and CDR2 as YYREEE (reference sequence). The ends lost 0 bases at V and 6 bases at J; junction bases unmatched: 9. The CDR3 reads CASSLAGGQGLINEQFF. DNA for the CDR3: TGTGCCAGCAGCTTGGCCGGGGGACAGGGGTTGATCAATGAGCAGTTCTTC.

The chain combines TRBV19 with TRBJ2-1; 7 bases map to TRBD1. This CDR3 spans 15 amino acids. Germline trimming cut 5 bases from V and 6 bases from J; bases unmatched to any gene: 10. Germline CDR1 is LNHDA and CDR2 is SQIVND (reference sequence). DNA for the CDR3: TGTGCCAGTAGTTTAAAGTCCCAGGGGGTCAATGAGCAGTTCTTC. It encodes CASSLKSQGVNEQFF.

The CDR3 region has the DNA TGCGCCAGCAGCCAAGCCCCAGGGGACTATGGCTACACCTTC. Residues: CASSQAPGDYGYTF. This sequence joins TRBV4-1 and TRBJ1-2, with TRBD1 as a possible D gene (6 bases). The CDR3 has 14 amino acids. Germline assignment: CDR1 MGHRA and CDR2 YSYEKL. V lost 1 base and J lost 3, with 9 bases in between.

This chain joins TRBV11-3 and TRBJ1-2; 8 bases are shared with TRBD1. This CDR3 has 14 amino acids. V lost 4 bases to trimming and J lost 5 bases; unmatched junction nucleotides: 6. The germline gives CDR1 SGHNT, CDR2 YENEEA. The CDR3 is CASSYLQGEYGYTF. In DNA, the CDR3 is TGTGCCAGCAGCTATTTACAGGGGGAATATGGCTACACCTTC.

The V and J genes are TRBV6-1 and TRBJ1-2; the D is unclear. The CDR3 runs to 12 residues. The germline V gene has CDR1 MNHNS and CDR2 SASEGT. Between the trimmed V and J ends, which lost 3 bases and 3 bases, there was a span of 5 bases. CDR3 coding DNA: TGTGCCAGCAGTGAGATAGACTATGGCTACACCTTC. Protein product: CASSEIDYGYTF.

This clone has a single count. The gene calls are TRBV14 and TRBJ2-2; D call uncertain. Looked up from germline, CDR1 is SGHDN and CDR2 is FVKESK. The ends were cut back, 2 bases at V and 2 bases at J, with 21 bases in the middle. The CDR3 loop spans 19 amino acids. CDR3 sequence reads: CASSQTCVIRLNNTGELFF. The CDR3 DNA is TGTGCCAGCAGCCAAACCTGCGTGATCCGACTCAATAACACCGGGGAGCTGTTTTTT.

V is TRBV9 and J is TRBJ2-7; TRBD1 matches at 8 bases. The CDR3 has 14 amino acids. In germline, CDR1 is SGDLS, CDR2 YYNGEE. V was clipped by 4 bases and J by 6 bases; unmatched bases: 9. This CDR3 is CASSRTGLSGEQYF. DNA for the CDR3: TGTGCCAGCAGCAGGACAGGGTTGAGTGGCGAGCAGTACTTC.

As regards this clone: Other DNA sequences in the sample encode the same CDR3. The chain combines TRBV28 with TRBJ1-5; a possible D gene is TRBD1 (5 bases). Germline loops: CDR1 MDHEN, CDR2 SYDVKM. V was cut by 2 bases and J by 2 bases, with 7 bases left in between. There are 14 residues in the CDR3. This CDR3 reads CASSLGAGNQPQHF. The CDR3 bases are TGTGCCAGCAGTTTAGGGGCAGGCAATCAGCCCCAGCATTTT.

This chain connects TRBV3-1 (or the pseudogene TRBV3-2) to TRBJ1-2; 9 nucleotides line up with TRBD1. The J segment lost 4 bases and the V segment lost 0 bases, leaving 12 bases of the junction unmatched. Germline CDR1 reads LGHDT; CDR2 reads YNNKEL (reference sequence). The CDR3 extends over 18 amino acids. This CDR3 reads CASSQDWGKDRGSYGYTF. CDR3 nucleotide sequence: TGTGCCAGCAGCCAAGATTGGGGCAAGGACAGGGGATCCTATGGCTACACCTTC.

The rearrangement joins TRBV9 to TRBJ1-2; 10 bases align to TRBD1. The CDR3 is 15 amino acids. The germline CDR1 and CDR2 sequences are SGDLS and YYNGEE. V shed 2 bases and J 2 bases; nucleotides not matched to a gene: 3. The CDR3 DNA reads TGTGCCAGCAGCGTTGGGACAGGGGCGAACTATGGCTACACCTTC. Translated, it gives CASSVGTGANYGYTF.

V and J are TRBV4-3 and TRBJ1-5; TRBD1 is a possible D gene (6 bases). The V end lost 0 bases, the J end lost 6 bases, and 12 bases lay between the germline ends. CDR1 LGHNA and CDR2 YSLEER come from the germline V gene. The CDR3 contains 15 residues. CDR3 sequence (DNA): TGCGCCAGCAGCCAAGAAACAGGGTTCGGTCAGCCCCAGCATTTT. Encoded protein: CASSQETGFGQPQHF.